Described below is a single TCR beta chain sequence and its context. This record comes from a study of CD8 T cells in ankylosing spondylitis. TCRdb ran MiXCR on the 5' RACE reads and lists one entry per CDR3 protein. This table has about 250,000 distinct CDR3 sequences, roughly 8.2% appearing once. V dropped 6 bases and J dropped 3; count of bases not matched to a gene: 11. Germline CDR1 is DFQATT and CDR2 is SNEGSKA (reference sequence). CDR3 length: 17 amino acids. Source material: blood, either unsorted or a sorted T cell fraction (not recorded which). The receptor was derived from a female donor with ankylosing spondylitis or in good health (not recorded which). J is TRBJ2-3 and V is TRBV20-1, with 14 bases lining up with TRBD2. CDR3 nucleotides: TGCAGTGCCGAGCCGGGACTAGCGGGAGAGGCGACAGATACGCAGTATTTT. Protein: CSAEPGLAGEATDTQYF.